The source of this T cell receptor beta chain is a study of cytomegalovirus exposure and HLA in healthy donors. For this clone: Its antigen is currently unknown.

Between the trimmed V and J ends, which lost 8 bases and 1 base, there was a span of 8 bases. The CDR3 totals 12 residues. Germline V lookup: CDR1 SEHNR, CDR2 FQNEAQ (reference sequence). Study-level findings and limits: TCR beta V segments were, for the most part, productive about 87% or about 30% of the time in an earlier analysis. Later analysis demonstrated an association between a missense DCLRE1C variant and TCR beta V- and J-gene trimming. Cytomegalovirus-associated TCR beta chains were listed, numbering some 180.

It was with 60 Vbeta and 13 Jbeta primers that the PCR ran. Libraries were prepared by immunoSEQ multiplex PCR; TCRdb keeps only in-frame clonotypes and omits some of them. The sample lists some 250,000 clones, roughly four fifths occurring once. The receptor was isolated from a woman in her sixties or seventies in good health and CMV-seropositive. The specimen sequenced was PBMCs. This chain joins TRBV7-9 and TRBJ2-5, with D tentatively TRBD2 (5 bases). CDR3 residues: CASEGLQETQYF. CDR3 in DNA: TGTGCCAGCGAAGGACTCCAAGAGACCCAGTACTTC.